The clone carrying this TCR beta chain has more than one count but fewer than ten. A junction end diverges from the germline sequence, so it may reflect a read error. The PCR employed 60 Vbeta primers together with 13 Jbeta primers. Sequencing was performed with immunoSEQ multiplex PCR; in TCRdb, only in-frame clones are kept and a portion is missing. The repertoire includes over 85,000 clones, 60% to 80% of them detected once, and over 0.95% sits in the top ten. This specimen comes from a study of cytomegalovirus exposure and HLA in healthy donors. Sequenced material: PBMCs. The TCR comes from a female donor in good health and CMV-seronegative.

In DNA, the CDR3 is TGTGCCAGCTCACCAACCACACGACAGGGGGGTGGCTACAACTTC. Translation: CASSPTTRQGGGYNF. This chain connects TRBV18 to TRBJ1-2, with TRBD1 matching 9 bases. This CDR3 contains 15 residues. Germline loops: CDR1 KGHSH, CDR2 LQKENI.